The clone carrying this T cell receptor beta chain was detected a few times. Its antigen is currently unknown. The sample is drawn from a study of vaccination and CD4 T cells after COVID-19. Study in general: Two-dose vaccination with either BNT162b2 or mRNA-1273 was given to participants. Each of the control cultures got a CEFX pool, an HIV-1 Nef pool, or no peptide.

The CDR3 spans 16 residues. Germline CDR1 and CDR2: MNHNS and SASEGT. V was clipped by 2 bases and J by 4 bases, with 17 bases between them. The Oncomine TCR Beta short-read assay was applied to DNA of cultured CD4+ T cells. TCRdb re-called the PCR reads with MiXCR, one entry per CDR3 protein. The repertoire holds about 14,000 distinct CDR3 sequences, with around 21% as singletons. Indicated treatment: approximately nine-day PBMC culture with coronavirus spike peptide pools or control peptides (ViraFEST assay). Via ViraFEST, peptide pools expanded antigen-specific T cells before TCR sequencing. Wells that each held some 2 million PBMCs were cultured with 9.5 to 10 IU/ml IL-2 and 7.5 to 10 ug/ml peptide pools.

The chain recombines TRBV6-1 with TRBJ1-1; D call uncertain. The source is a human donor with COVID-19. What was sequenced was cultured CD4+ T cells from blood. CDR3 loop: CASSELTSALGTEAFF. CDR3 sequence (DNA): TGTGCCAGCAGTGAATTGACATCCGCGCTCGGCACTGAAGCTTTCTTT.